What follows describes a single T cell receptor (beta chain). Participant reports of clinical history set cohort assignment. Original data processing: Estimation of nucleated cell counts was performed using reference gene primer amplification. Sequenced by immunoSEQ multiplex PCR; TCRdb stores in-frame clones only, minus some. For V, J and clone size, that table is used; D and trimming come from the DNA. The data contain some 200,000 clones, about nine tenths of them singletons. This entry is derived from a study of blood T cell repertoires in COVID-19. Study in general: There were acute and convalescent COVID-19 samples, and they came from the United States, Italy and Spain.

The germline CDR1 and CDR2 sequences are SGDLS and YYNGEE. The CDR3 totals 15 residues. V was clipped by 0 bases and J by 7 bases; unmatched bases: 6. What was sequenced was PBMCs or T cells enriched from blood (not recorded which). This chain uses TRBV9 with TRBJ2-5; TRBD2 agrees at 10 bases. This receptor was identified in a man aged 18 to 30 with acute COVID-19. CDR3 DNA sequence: TGTGCCAGCAGCGTAGCCCTAGCGGGAGCTGGGACCCAGTACTTC. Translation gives CASSVALAGAGTQYF.